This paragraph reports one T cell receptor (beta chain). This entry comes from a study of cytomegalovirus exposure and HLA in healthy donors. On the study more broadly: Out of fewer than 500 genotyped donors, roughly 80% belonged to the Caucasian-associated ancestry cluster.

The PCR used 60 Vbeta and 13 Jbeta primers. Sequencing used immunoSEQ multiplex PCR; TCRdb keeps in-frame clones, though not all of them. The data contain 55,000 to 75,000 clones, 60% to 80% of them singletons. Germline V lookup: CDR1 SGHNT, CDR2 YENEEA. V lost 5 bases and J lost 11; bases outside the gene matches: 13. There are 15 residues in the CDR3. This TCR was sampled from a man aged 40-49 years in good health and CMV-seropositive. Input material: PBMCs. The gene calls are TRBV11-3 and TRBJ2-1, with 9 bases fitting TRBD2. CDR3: CASSPGTSGYHKQFF. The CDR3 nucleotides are TGTGCCAGCAGCCCCGGTACTAGCGGGTACCATAAGCAGTTCTTC.